This T cell receptor beta chain came from a study of T cells after yellow fever vaccination. 5'RACE template switching added a universal primer site and UMIs to TCR cDNA. TCRdb re-called the 5' RACE reads with MiXCR, one entry per CDR3 protein. The sample records approximately 550,000 distinct CDR3 sequences, 13% being singletons. Notes on the study in general: It was a small share of clonotypes that appeared in both CD4 and CD8 compartments. The secondary response peaked faster, at day 5 versus 15, but was weaker. Post-booster reappearance was seen for most primary-vaccination clones (roughly 97% CD4, around 90% CD8).

On this clonotype itself: Its antigen is unknown.

The sample consisted of PBMCs, taken on the day of the yellow fever booster vaccination. This clonotype was sampled from a man aged 30 to 39 who received the YFV17D yellow fever vaccine.

In DNA form, the CDR3 reads TGTGCCAGCAGCCCCGAGGGACAGGGTGGCCAGCCCCAGCATTTT. Protein sequence: CASSPEGQGGQPQHF. This chain uses TRBV2 with TRBJ1-5; 9 bases map to TRBD1. CDR1 is SNHLY and CDR2 is FYNNEI in the germline V gene. The CDR3 covers 15 residues. Trimming at V came to 6 bases and at J to 7 bases, leaving 10 bases not matched to a gene.